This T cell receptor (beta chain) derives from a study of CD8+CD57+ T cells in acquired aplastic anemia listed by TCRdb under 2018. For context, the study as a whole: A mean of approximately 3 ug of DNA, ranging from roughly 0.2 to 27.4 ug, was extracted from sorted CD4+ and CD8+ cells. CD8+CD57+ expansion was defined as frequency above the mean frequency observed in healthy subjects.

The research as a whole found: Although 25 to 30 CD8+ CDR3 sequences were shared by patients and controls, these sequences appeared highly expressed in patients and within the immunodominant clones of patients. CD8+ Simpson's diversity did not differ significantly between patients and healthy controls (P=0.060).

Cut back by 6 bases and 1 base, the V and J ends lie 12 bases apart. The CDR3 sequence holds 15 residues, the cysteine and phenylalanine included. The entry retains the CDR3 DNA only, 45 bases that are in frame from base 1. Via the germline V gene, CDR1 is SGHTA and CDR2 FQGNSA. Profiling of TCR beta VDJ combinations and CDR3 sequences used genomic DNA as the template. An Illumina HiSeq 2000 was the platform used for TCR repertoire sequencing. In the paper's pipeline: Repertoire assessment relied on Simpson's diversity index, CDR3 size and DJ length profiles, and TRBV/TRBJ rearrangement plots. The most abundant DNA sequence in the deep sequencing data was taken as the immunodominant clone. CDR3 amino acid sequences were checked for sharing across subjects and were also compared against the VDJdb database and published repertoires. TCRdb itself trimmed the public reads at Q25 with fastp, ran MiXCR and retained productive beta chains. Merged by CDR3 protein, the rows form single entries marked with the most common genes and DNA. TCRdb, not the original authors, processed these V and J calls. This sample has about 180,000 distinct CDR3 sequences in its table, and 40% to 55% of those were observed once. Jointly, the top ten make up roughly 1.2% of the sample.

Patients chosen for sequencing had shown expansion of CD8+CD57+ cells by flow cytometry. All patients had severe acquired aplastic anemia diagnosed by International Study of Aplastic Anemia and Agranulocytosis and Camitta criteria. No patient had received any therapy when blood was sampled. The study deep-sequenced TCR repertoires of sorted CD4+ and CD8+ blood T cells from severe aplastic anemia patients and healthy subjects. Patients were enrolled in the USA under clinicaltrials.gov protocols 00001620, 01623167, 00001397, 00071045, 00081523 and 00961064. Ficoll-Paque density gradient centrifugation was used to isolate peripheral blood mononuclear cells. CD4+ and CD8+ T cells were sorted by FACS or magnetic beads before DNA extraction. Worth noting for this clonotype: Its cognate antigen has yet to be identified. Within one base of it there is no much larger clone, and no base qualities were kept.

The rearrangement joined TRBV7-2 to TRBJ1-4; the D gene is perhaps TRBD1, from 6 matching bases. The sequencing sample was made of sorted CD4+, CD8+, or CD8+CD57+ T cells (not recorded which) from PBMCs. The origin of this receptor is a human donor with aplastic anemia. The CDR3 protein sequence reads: CASRPLQGTNEKLFF. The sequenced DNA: TGTGCCAGCAGGCCATTACAGGGAACTAATGAAAAACTGTTTTTT. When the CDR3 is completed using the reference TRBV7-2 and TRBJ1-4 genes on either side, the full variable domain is GAGVSQSPSNKVTEKGKDVELRCDPISGHTALYWYRQSLGQGLEFLIYFQGNSAPDKSGLPSDRFSAERTGGSVSTLTIQRTQQEDSAVYLCASRPLQGTNEKLFFGSGTQLSVL.